This T cell receptor (beta chain) was obtained from a study of technical replicates of blood from several donors (TCRdb year 2017). From the cysteine up to the phenylalanine, the CDR3 has a length of 14 residues. Of the read, only the CDR3 DNA is kept; its 42 bases are in frame from base 1. CDR1 SGHRS and CDR2 YFSETQ were looked up in the germline V gene. V is trimmed back by 4 bases and J by 9 bases, and the junction contains 9 bases that no gene match accounts for. Receptor amplification or capture employed the immunoSEQ multiplex PCR assay. In its TCRdb copy, this immuneACCESS table keeps in-frame sequences only and misses some clones. Where compared with another copy, unresolved V genes explain less than half of these, and the others have no known cause. In this sample the table shows approximately 75,000 clones, approximately 97% of which occur a single time. The ten largest clones take up approximately 0.2% of the sample.

Details on this clone: What antigen it recognizes has not been identified. Per-nucleotide qualities are absent, and no much larger clonotype sits a single base away.

In this chain, TRBV5-1 is recombined with TRBJ2-1; 8 central bases correspond to TRBD2. The sample was T cells isolated from PBMCs. The origin of this receptor is a human donor in good health. The DNA sequence reads TGCGCCAGCAGCCCAAGCGGGAGCGAAGGTGAGCAGTTCTTC. This yields the protein CASSPSGSEGEQFF. Beyond the CDR3, the reference TRBV5-1 and TRBJ2-1 genes provide the residues; the full variable domain reads: KAGVTQTPRYLIKTRGQQVTLSCSPISGHRSVSWYQQTPGQGLQFLFEYFSETQRNKGNFPGRFSGRQFSNSRSEMNVSTLELGDSALYLCASSPSGSEGEQFFGPGTRLTVL.